The 30 T cell receptor beta chains listed next were all sequenced from one sample in a study of T cells after yellow fever vaccination. In TCRdb, the 5' RACE reads were re-called with MiXCR into one record per CDR3 protein. The sample carries about 630,000 distinct CDR3 sequences, around an eighth recorded once. The starting material was PBMCs, obtained on the day of the yellow fever booster vaccination. These receptors all stem from a man aged 30 to 39 who received the YFV17D yellow fever vaccine.

The genes are TRBV7-2 and TRBJ1-2; no clear D gene. The ends were cut back, 1 base at V and 3 bases at J, with 12 bases in the middle. The CDR3 spans 15 residues. Germline V CDR1 and CDR2: SGHTA, FQGNSA. The CDR3 nucleotides read TGTGCCAGCAGCTTAGTAGGGTCAGGACACTATGGCTACACCTTC. It specifies CASSLVGSGHYGYTF.

The rearrangement links TRBV6-5 to TRBJ2-4; no firm D call. CDR3 length: 14 residues. The ends were cut back, 0 bases at V and 7 bases at J, with 10 bases in the middle. CDR1 MNHEY and CDR2 SVGAGI come from the germline V gene. This CDR3 reads CASSYSSRTNIQYF. In nucleotides, the CDR3 is TGTGCCAGCAGTTACTCGAGTCGAACCAACATTCAGTACTTC.

This clonotype occurred a few times. The V call is TRBV7-9, the J call TRBJ1-6; D unresolved. Germline V CDR1 and CDR2: SEHNR, FQNEAQ (reference sequence). Trimming took off 1 base at V and 5 bases at J, with 9 bases between the two ends. The CDR3 consists of 15 residues. The CDR3 DNA follows: TGTGCCAGCAGCTTAGGACTGGGAAATAATTCACCCCTCCACTTT. It translates to CASSLGLGNNSPLHF.

The genes are TRBV12-3 or TRBV12-4 and TRBJ2-5; D is possibly TRBD2 (6 bases). V lost 5 bases to trimming and J lost 5 bases, with 9 bases between them. This CDR3 has 12 amino acids. The CDR3 region is CASSTSTETQYF. In nucleotides, the CDR3 is TGTGCCAGCAGTACTAGCACCGAGACCCAGTACTTC.

The chain has TRBV5-1 and TRBJ1-5; tentatively, D is TRBD1 (5 bases). The CDR3 covers 15 residues. V lost 1 base and J 3 bases, leaving 11 bases between the germline ends. Germline loops: CDR1 SGHRS, CDR2 YFSETQ. Here the CDR3 DNA reads TGCGCCAGCAGCTTGCAGGGAACGGACAATCAGCCCCAGCATTTT. Translation: CASSLQGTDNQPQHF.

This clonotype was observed a handful of times. The rearrangement uses TRBV4-2 and TRBJ2-3, with D possibly TRBD1 on 6 matching bases. The length of the CDR3 is 16 residues. The V gene's germline CDR1 is LGHNA and CDR2 YNFKEQ. The ends were cut back, 4 bases at V and 2 bases at J, with 16 bases in the middle. CDR3 bases: TGTGCCAGCAGCCCGAGGGGGTACGGTCCCACAGATACGCAGTATTTT. This translates into CASSPRGYGPTDTQYF.

This clonotype was seen a few times. V is TRBV20-1 and J is TRBJ2-3; 7 bases match TRBD2. CDR3 length: 14 residues. Losses at the gene ends were 5 bases for V and 0 bases for J; bases not matched to a gene: 5. Germline V gene data show CDR1 as DFQATT and CDR2 as SNEGSKA (reference sequence). CDR3 bases: TGCAGTGCTTCCCCGACTAGCAGCACAGATACGCAGTATTTT. Residues: CSASPTSSTDTQYF.

The chain uses TRBV15 and TRBJ1-4; TRBD1 is a possible D gene (5 bases). V shed 6 bases and J shed 8 bases, with 13 bases lying between them. The CDR3 runs to 13 residues. The V gene's germline CDR1 is LNHNV and CDR2 YYDKDF (reference sequence). CDR3: CATRSQGQEKLFF. For the CDR3, the DNA is TGTGCCACCAGATCGCAGGGCCAGGAAAAACTGTTTTTT.

The sample holds many counts of this clonotype. The gene calls are TRBV18 and TRBJ1-1; D call uncertain. The CDR3 is 13 amino acids. Per the germline V gene, CDR1 is KGHSH and CDR2 is LQKENI. The germline V and J ends were trimmed by 8 bases and 1 base, with 11 bases remaining between them. CDR3 in DNA: TGTGCCAGCAGTCCGCTAGGGAACACTGAAGCTTTCTTT. Amino acids: CASSPLGNTEAFF.

This clonotype was observed a handful of times. The chain joins TRBV6-2 or TRBV6-3 to TRBJ1-5; TRBD1 matches at 9 bases. This CDR3 is 17 amino acids long. V trimming: 2 bases; J trimming: 3 bases; junction bases outside the gene matches: 8. Germline CDR1 reads MNHEY; CDR2 reads SVGEGT. CDR3 region: CASSYGTGLRVNQPQHF. The CDR3 DNA follows: TGTGCCAGCAGTTACGGGACAGGGCTCCGGGTCAATCAGCCCCAGCATTTT.

In the case of this clonotype: This clone may be a read error of a much larger clone one base away. V is TRBV7-9 and J is TRBJ2-7; D is unresolved. V was cut by 2 bases and J by 6 bases, with 5 bases left in between. There are 11 residues in the CDR3. Germline loops: CDR1 SEHNR, CDR2 FQNEAQ (reference sequence). Written as DNA, the CDR3 is TGTGCCAGCAGCTTACAAGGCGAGCAGTACTTC. Its protein product is CASSLQGEQYF.

At least ten counts were recorded for this clonotype. This chain joins TRBV20-1 and TRBJ2-3; D may be TRBD2 (5 bases). CDR3 length: 14 amino acids. Germline values: CDR1 DFQATT, CDR2 SNEGSKA (reference sequence). Trimming shortened V by 8 bases and J by 2 bases, and 17 bases separated the two germline ends. The CDR3, as DNA: TGCAGTTCACCCGGGGATTTAGCCACAGATACGCAGTATTTT. Encoded protein: CSSPGDLATDTQYF.

This clonotype was observed a handful of times. This chain joins TRBV5-1 and TRBJ2-1; 9 bases match TRBD2. From germline, CDR1 is SGHRS and CDR2 YFSETQ. This CDR3 is built from 13 residues. Trimming at V came to 5 bases and at J to 6 bases, leaving 3 bases not matched to a gene. The CDR3 DNA follows: TGCGCCAGCAGTGCTAGCGGGACCAATGAGCAGTTCTTC. Its protein product is CASSASGTNEQFF.

The gene calls are TRBV20-1 and TRBJ2-7, with TRBD2 as a possible D gene (5 bases). The CDR3 runs 14 residues. Trimming shortened V by 2 bases and J by 3 bases, and 14 bases separated the two germline ends. Germline V gene sequence: CDR1 DFQATT, CDR2 SNEGSKA (reference sequence). This CDR3 reads CSARNGLGDYEQYF. The DNA of the CDR3 is TGCAGTGCTAGAAACGGACTGGGAGACTACGAGCAGTACTTC.

There are a few counts of this clonotype. V is TRBV15 and J is TRBJ1-1; 9 positions match TRBD1. The CDR3 sequence is 18 residues long. The trim removed 0 bases at V and 4 bases at J, leaving 12 bases unmatched. Per the germline V gene, CDR1 is LNHNV and CDR2 is YYDKDF (reference sequence). The CDR3 nucleotides read TGTGCCACCAGCAGAGATCGGATCGGGACAGGGACCCTCACTGAAGCTTTCTTT. This gives the protein CATSRDRIGTGTLTEAFF.

This clonotype has ten or more counts. The chain links TRBV7-9 to TRBJ2-1; D call uncertain. This CDR3 contains 12 residues. Trimming removed 1 base from V and 7 bases from J, with 5 bases in between. Per germline, CDR1 SEHNR and CDR2 FQNEAQ (reference sequence). The CDR3 loop reads CASSLDGNEQFF. The CDR3 nucleotides read TGTGCCAGCAGCTTAGATGGAAATGAGCAGTTCTTC.

The chain carries TRBV27 and TRBJ2-1; 7 bases are a match to TRBD2. Trimming removed 2 bases from V and 3 bases from J; junction bases left unmatched: 13. The CDR3 spans 18 residues. Per the germline V gene, CDR1 is MNHEY and CDR2 is SMNVEV (reference sequence). CDR3 amino acids: CASSLGQVARENYNEQFF. CDR3 in DNA: TGTGCCAGCAGTTTAGGCCAGGTGGCGCGGGAGAACTACAATGAGCAGTTCTTC.

The rearrangement uses TRBV12-3 or TRBV12-4 and TRBJ2-4; D is ambiguous. Trimming cost V 2 bases and J 2 bases, with 7 bases left between them. This CDR3 contains 14 residues. CDR3 nucleotides: TGTGCCAGCAGTTTACTGGGCCCCAAAAACATTCAGTACTTC. Translating gives CASSLLGPKNIQYF.

The chain is built from TRBV9 and TRBJ2-5, with 9 bases identical to TRBD2. V dropped 0 bases and J dropped 3; count of bases not matched to a gene: 9. Germline CDR1 is SGDLS and CDR2 is YYNGEE. This CDR3 is built from 17 residues. The CDR3 bases are TGTGCCAGCAGCGTAGAAGGGACTAGCAGGTTCAAAGAGACCCAGTACTTC. It yields the protein CASSVEGTSRFKETQYF.

CDR3 residues: CAWSVELDTQYF. CDR3 DNA sequence: TGTGCCTGGAGTGTAGAGTTAGATACGCAGTATTTT. The V call is TRBV30, the J call TRBJ2-3, with D unclear. In germline, CDR1 is GTSNPN, CDR2 SVGIG (reference sequence). The CDR3 has 12 residues. The V and J ends lost 0 bases and 5 bases respectively, with 6 bases between them.

The chain uses TRBV7-9 and TRBJ2-1, with D possibly being TRBD2 (5 bases). Between the trimmed V and J ends, which lost 3 bases and 4 bases, there was a span of 19 bases. The CDR3 spans 17 residues. Germline V gene data show CDR1 as SEHNR and CDR2 as FQNEAQ (reference sequence). The CDR3 spells CASSLEADPWIYNEQFF. CDR3 bases: TGTGCCAGCAGCTTGGAGGCGGATCCTTGGATTTACAATGAGCAGTTCTTC.

The rearrangement uses TRBV19 and TRBJ2-1; 9 bases are shared with TRBD2. V lost 7 bases and J lost 5; bases outside the gene matches: 6. The CDR3 loop spans 14 amino acids. Looked up from germline, CDR1 is LNHDA and CDR2 is SQIVND (reference sequence). The DNA for the CDR3 is TGTGCCAGTACCCCCAGACTAGCGGACAATGAGCAGTTCTTC. Its translation: CASTPRLADNEQFF.

The chain links TRBV7-9 to TRBJ1-4; 7 positions match TRBD1. V shed 4 bases, J shed 2 bases, and the junction held 4 bases outside the gene matches. The V gene's germline CDR1 is SEHNR and CDR2 FQNEAQ (reference sequence). The CDR3 has 15 amino acids. The CDR3 protein is CASSSGQATNEKLFF. For the CDR3, the DNA is TGTGCCAGCAGCTCCGGACAGGCCACTAATGAAAAACTGTTTTTT.

This chain uses TRBV5-1 with TRBJ2-7; D perhaps matches TRBD1 (5 bases). Germline-derived CDR1 and CDR2 are SGHRS and YFSETQ. Deletions cut 4 bases from V and 0 bases from J, with 11 bases between. This CDR3 is built from 14 residues. CDR3 nucleotides: TGCGCCAGCAGCCCACAGGTTAACTCCTACGAGCAGTACTTC. Protein: CASSPQVNSYEQYF. The full variable domain, completed using reference TRBV5-1 and TRBJ2-7, is KAGVTQTPRYLIKTRGQQVTLSCSPISGHRSVSWYQQTPGQGLQFLFEYFSETQRNKGNFPGRFSGRQFSNSRSEMNVSTLELGDSALYLCASSPQVNSYEQYFGPGTRLTVT.

This clonotype was observed a few times. This rearrangement joins TRBV9 to TRBJ2-6; TRBD1 matches 8 bases. The germline V gene encodes CDR1 SGDLS and CDR2 YYNGEE. This CDR3 is 17 amino acids long. The ends lost 3 bases at V and 2 bases at J; junction bases unmatched: 7. The CDR3 region is CASSGGQGIPGANVLTF. CDR3 bases: TGTGCCAGCAGCGGCGGACAGGGAATTCCTGGGGCCAACGTCCTGACTTTC.

The chain combines TRBV5-1 with TRBJ2-7; a possible D gene is TRBD1 (6 bases). In germline, CDR1 is SGHRS, CDR2 YFSETQ. V lost 8 bases to trimming and J lost 3 bases, with 18 bases between them. The CDR3 has 14 amino acids. Here the CDR3 reads CARKPGHPSYEQYF. As DNA, the CDR3 is TGCGCCAGAAAACCGGGACACCCGAGCTACGAGCAGTACTTC.

The table lists this clonotype with a few counts. The chain uses TRBV6-1 and TRBJ1-4; D is unresolved. This CDR3 has 15 residues. Looked up from germline, CDR1 is MNHNS and CDR2 is SASEGT. Trimming removed 8 bases at V and 2 bases at J, with 15 bases between. The CDR3: CASSWVANTNEKLFF. CDR3 nucleotides: TGTGCCAGCTCGTGGGTGGCCAATACTAATGAAAAACTGTTTTTT.

This clonotype was detected many times. The V call is TRBV14, the J call TRBJ2-7; D not certain. From germline, CDR1 is SGHDN and CDR2 FVKESK. Deletions cut 3 bases from V and 3 bases from J, with 3 bases between. The CDR3 sequence is 11 residues long. The CDR3: CASSHNYEQYF. The DNA of the CDR3 is TGTGCCAGCAGCCACAACTACGAGCAGTACTTC.

This clonotype was picked up a small number of times. V is TRBV29-1 and J is TRBJ2-7, with 12 positions matching TRBD2. The V segment lost 6 bases and the J segment 2 bases; nucleotides outside the gene matches: 2. Germline-derived CDR1 and CDR2 are SQVTM and ANQGSEA. The CDR3 length is 13 residues. CDR3 sequence: CSVWTSGTYEQYF. CDR3 bases: TGCAGCGTCTGGACTAGCGGGACCTACGAGCAGTACTTC.

For the CDR3, the DNA is TGTGCCTGGAGCAACGGGGGGATGCAGTATTTT. Translation: CAWSNGGMQYF. The chain uses TRBV30 and TRBJ2-3, with 7 bases that match TRBD2. Germline V lookup: CDR1 GTSNPN, CDR2 SVGIG (reference sequence). The CDR3 extends over 11 amino acids. Trimming cost V 3 bases and J 11 bases; bases outside gene matches: 5.